The 9 T cell receptor beta chains below come from one sample, sequenced in a study of blood T cell repertoires in COVID-19. Sequenced by immunoSEQ multiplex PCR; TCRdb stores in-frame clones only, minus some. The profile shows over 70,000 clones, more than 60% of them singletons. The sequenced sample consisted of peripheral blood. These TCRs come from a human donor in a cohort sampled during active COVID-19.

This CDR3 is CASSGTSGTGLIFF. The CDR3 coding sequence is TGTGCCAGCAGTGGAACTAGCGGGACCGGACTCATTTTCTTC. The chain is built from TRBV2 and TRBJ2-1; 10 nucleotides match TRBD2. Germline V gene lookup returns CDR1 SNHLY and CDR2 FYNNEI. With V trimmed by 4 bases and J by 16 bases, 13 bases remained unmatched. The CDR3 sequence is 14 residues long.

This clone occurred a few times. This rearrangement joins TRBV30 to TRBJ2-7, with 8 bases lining up with TRBD2. CDR1 is GTSNPN and CDR2 is SVGIG in the germline V gene (reference sequence). The CDR3 runs to 12 residues. Trimming cost V 0 bases and J 6 bases; bases outside gene matches: 1. The CDR3 loop is CAWSVLAAEQYF. The CDR3 DNA reads as TGTGCCTGGAGTGTACTAGCGGCCGAGCAGTACTTC.

The rearrangement links TRBV19 to TRBJ1-1; 7 bases align to TRBD1. The trim removed 1 base at V and 2 bases at J, leaving 1 base unmatched. The germline V gene has CDR1 LNHDA and CDR2 SQIVND (reference sequence). The CDR3 consists of 14 residues. CDR3 sequence (DNA): TGTGCCAGTAGTATAGGGACAGGCAACACTGAAGCTTTCTTT. Encoded protein: CASSIGTGNTEAFF.

The rearrangement uses TRBV3-1 (or the pseudogene TRBV3-2) and TRBJ2-5; 10 bases are a match to TRBD2. Trimming took 6 bases from V and 5 from J; bases not matched to a gene: 6. CDR1 is LGHDT, CDR2 YNNKEL, per germline (reference sequence). The length of the CDR3 is 14 residues. The CDR3 loop is CASRRLAGDETQYF. Here the CDR3 DNA reads TGTGCCAGCAGACGTCTAGCGGGAGATGAGACCCAGTACTTC.

This rearrangement joins TRBV11-2 to TRBJ1-1, with 9 positions matching TRBD1. The CDR3 covers 15 residues. Germline lookup yields CDR1 SGHAT and CDR2 FQNNGV. After removal of 4 bases from V and 4 bases from J, the junction contained 7 bases not matched to a gene. CDR3 residues: CASSYRGREGTEAFF. CDR3 nucleotide sequence: TGTGCCAGCAGCTACAGGGGGCGCGAGGGCACTGAAGCTTTCTTT.

This chain links TRBV15 with TRBJ2-1; 15 bases are a match to TRBD2. Germline lookup yields CDR1 LNHNV and CDR2 YYDKDF (reference sequence). V gave up 1 base and J gave up 4 bases; unmatched junction bases: 2. The CDR3 runs 17 residues. The CDR3 DNA sequence: TGTGCCACCAGCAGAGGAGGACTAGCGGGGGGGTACAATGAGCAGTTCTTC. It is translated as CATSRGGLAGGYNEQFF. Full variable domain (remainder filled in from reference TRBV15 and TRBJ2-1): DAMVIQNPRYQVTQFGKPVTLSCSQTLNHNVMYWYQQKSSQAPKLLFHYYDKDFNNEADTPDNFQSRRPNTSFCFLDIRSPGLGDTAMYLCATSRGGLAGGYNEQFFGPGTRLTVL.

This chain links TRBV7-2 with TRBJ1-1, with 7 bases identical to TRBD1. V dropped 4 bases and J dropped 0; count of bases not matched to a gene: 5. The V gene's germline CDR1 is SGHTA and CDR2 FQGNSA. The CDR3 is made up of 15 amino acids. The CDR3 here is CASSSQTGLNTEAFF. In DNA form, the CDR3 reads TGTGCCAGCAGCTCACAGACAGGGCTGAACACTGAAGCTTTCTTT.

This sequence joins TRBV18 and TRBJ1-5; the D gene is possibly TRBD1 (5 bases). Trimming pared 2 bases from V and 8 bases from J, leaving 13 bases between. CDR1 is KGHSH, CDR2 LQKENI, per germline. CDR3 length: 14 amino acids. The CDR3 nucleotides are TGTGCCAGCTCACCAGACGGCCCAGGGAAGCCCCAGCATTTT. It encodes CASSPDGPGKPQHF.

This clone showed up just a few times. This rearrangement joins TRBV30 to TRBJ1-1; 9 nucleotides align to TRBD1. V lost 3 bases and J lost 3; bases outside the gene matches: 8. This CDR3 comprises 15 residues. CDR1 and CDR2 (germline): GTSNPN, SVGIG (reference sequence). The DNA for the CDR3 is TGTGCCTGGAGACCTAAACAGGGGGCTTACACTGAAGCTTTCTTT. This sequence encodes CAWRPKQGAYTEAFF.